One sample yielded the 19 T cell receptor beta chains listed below, sequenced in a study of blood T cell repertoires in COVID-19. The method was immunoSEQ multiplex PCR; TCRdb's version includes in-frame clones alone and lacks a portion of them. The sample contains approximately 84,000 clones, around four fifths of which appear only once. Sequencing was done on a sample of peripheral blood. All receptors derive from a human donor in a cohort sampled during active COVID-19.

The chain combines TRBV18 with TRBJ1-4; 8 nucleotides match TRBD1. V trimming: 2 bases; J trimming: 8 bases; junction bases outside the gene matches: 4. Germline CDR1 reads KGHSH; CDR2 reads LQKENI. The CDR3 sequence is 14 residues long. Here the CDR3 reads CASSPGQGKEKLFF. Written as DNA, the CDR3 is TGTGCCAGCTCACCAGGACAGGGCAAGGAAAAACTGTTTTTT.

The CDR3 loop is CASSRTSGTTDTQYF. DNA of the CDR3: TGTGCCAGCAGCCGGACTAGCGGGACGACAGATACGCAGTATTTT. This chain connects TRBV2 to TRBJ2-3; 12 nucleotides agree with TRBD2. Germline V CDR1 and CDR2: SNHLY, FYNNEI. V was pared by 6 bases and J by 3 bases, with 4 bases of the junction left unmatched. The CDR3 loop spans 15 amino acids.

The chain links TRBV18 to TRBJ2-7; 11 bases agree with TRBD2. CDR1 KGHSH and CDR2 LQKENI come from the germline V gene. This CDR3 is 14 amino acids long. With 6 bases clipped from V and 3 bases from J, the junction kept 4 bases outside the gene matches. For the CDR3, the DNA is TGTGCCAGCTCGTCCGGGACTAGCGGCTACGAGCAGTACTTC. Translating it yields CASSSGTSGYEQYF. The whole variable domain, remainder taken from reference TRBV18 and TRBJ2-7, is NAGVMQNPRHLVRRRGQEARLRCSPMKGHSHVYWYRQLPEEGLKFMVYLQKENIIDESGMPKERFSAEFPKEGPSILRIQQVVRGDSAAYFCASSSGTSGYEQYFGPGTRLTVT.

A remark on this clone: The sample carries other DNA sequences with the same CDR3. The V gene is TRBV28, the J gene TRBJ2-5; TRBD1 matches 9 bases. V lost 8 bases to trimming and J lost 4 bases; unmatched junction nucleotides: 11. The germline V gene has CDR1 MDHEN and CDR2 SYDVKM. The CDR3 has 15 residues. The CDR3 bases are TGTGCCAGCTCCACTACGGGGACAGGGCGAGAGACCCAGTACTTC. Residues: CASSTTGTGRETQYF.

The J gene is TRBJ1-5, the V gene TRBV19; D gene uncertain. V dropped 5 bases and J dropped 0 bases, with 8 bases sitting between them. This CDR3 comprises 14 residues. Germline loops: CDR1 LNHDA, CDR2 SQIVND (reference sequence). CDR3: CASSGRHSNQPQHF. CDR3 sequence (DNA): TGTGCCAGTAGTGGCAGACATAGCAATCAGCCCCAGCATTTT. Combining the CDR3 with reference TRBV19 and TRBJ1-5 gives the whole variable domain DGGITQSPKYLFRKEGQNVTLSCEQNLNHDAMYWYRQDPGQGLRLIYYSQIVNDFQKGDIAEGYSVSREKKESFPLTVTSAQKNPTAFYLCASSGRHSNQPQHFGDGTRLSIL.

The J gene is TRBJ1-5, the V gene TRBV28; D is ambiguous. Deletions cut 6 bases from V and 6 bases from J, with 12 bases between. Germline V lookup: CDR1 MDHEN, CDR2 SYDVKM. This CDR3 contains 13 residues. CDR3 in DNA: TGTGCCAGCAGCACCCGGCCAGGTCAGCCCCAGCATTTT. Translating gives CASSTRPGQPQHF.

The chain combines TRBV11-2 with TRBJ1-6; 8 bases are a match to TRBD1. V gave up 1 base and J gave up 6 bases; unmatched junction bases: 2. Germline CDR1 and CDR2: SGHAT and FQNNGV. The CDR3 has 15 amino acids. The CDR3 DNA follows: TGTGCCAGCAGCTTAGGGACAGGGCCTAATTCACCCCTCCACTTT. Residues: CASSLGTGPNSPLHF.

CDR3 DNA sequence: TGTGCCAGCTCACCAGGAGGAGCGGGCACTGAAGCTTTCTTT. It encodes CASSPGGAGTEAFF. This chain connects TRBV18 to TRBJ1-1; D gene ambiguous. Trimming pared 2 bases from V and 4 bases from J, leaving 11 bases between. The CDR3 has 14 amino acids. CDR1 and CDR2 from the germline V gene are KGHSH and LQKENI.

The V call is TRBV7-3, the J call TRBJ2-3; D gene uncertain. Germline lookup yields CDR1 SGHTA and CDR2 FQGTGA. CDR3 length: 15 residues. The germline V and J ends were trimmed by 1 base and 2 bases, with 10 bases remaining between them. The CDR3 loop reads CASSLSFGSTDTQYF. The CDR3 DNA sequence: TGTGCCAGCAGCTTAAGTTTCGGGTCCACAGATACGCAGTATTTT. Full variable domain (rest looked up from reference TRBV7-3 and TRBJ2-3): GAGVSQTPSNKVTEKGKYVELRCDPISGHTALYWYRQSLGQGPEFLIYFQGTGAADDSGLPNDRFFAVRPEGSVSTLKIQRTERGDSAVYLCASSLSFGSTDTQYFGPGTRLTVL.

The chain joins TRBV5-1 to TRBJ1-4, with TRBD1 identical over 7 bases. Germline V gene sequence: CDR1 SGHRS, CDR2 YFSETQ. CDR3 length: 13 residues. V gave up 2 bases and J gave up 7 bases; unmatched junction bases: 2. In nucleotides, the CDR3 is TGCGCCAGCAGCTTACAGGGGACTGAAAAACTGTTTTTT. It encodes CASSLQGTEKLFF.

V usage is TRBV10-1 and J usage is TRBJ1-2; 8 bases fit TRBD1. CDR1 and CDR2 from the germline V gene are WNHNN and SYGVQD (reference sequence). The length of the CDR3 is 15 residues. J gave up 2 bases and V 8 bases, and 10 bases lay outside the gene matches. In DNA, the CDR3 is TGCGCCAGCGGCAGGGGGCGTGCTATAAACTATGGCTACACCTTC. Protein: CASGRGRAINYGYTF.

This clone was seen more than once but under ten times. The V and J genes are TRBV18 and TRBJ1-4; D is perhaps TRBD1 (6 bases). This CDR3 is 15 amino acids long. Looked up from germline, CDR1 is KGHSH and CDR2 is LQKENI. Trimming shortened V by 3 bases and J by 8 bases, and 16 bases separated the two germline ends. The CDR3: CASSPNTGIQEKLFF. DNA for the CDR3: TGTGCCAGCTCACCTAATACAGGGATCCAGGAAAAACTGTTTTTT.

The chain uses TRBV9 and TRBJ1-4; D ambiguous. The CDR3 totals 14 residues. CDR1 and CDR2 from the germline V gene are SGDLS and YYNGEE. The V end was cut by 3 bases, the J end by 8 bases, with 14 bases between. CDR3 DNA: TGTGCCAGCAGCGAAAGCTCCGAGGGAGAAAAACTGTTTTTT. Its translation is CASSESSEGEKLFF. Complete variable domain (other parts from reference TRBV9 and TRBJ1-4): DSGVTQTPKHLITATGQRVTLRCSPRSGDLSVYWYQQSLDQGLQFLIQYYNGEERAKGNILERFSAQQFPDLHSELNLSSLELGDSALYFCASSESSEGEKLFFGSGTQLSVL.

The chain links TRBV2 to TRBJ1-5; possibly TRBD1 for D (5 bases). Germline V CDR1 and CDR2: SNHLY, FYNNEI. CDR3 length: 14 amino acids. Trimming left V 6 bases short and J 2 bases short, with 11 bases between. CDR3 protein: CASSPGGGNQPQHF. The CDR3 bases are TGTGCCAGCAGCCCGGGAGGGGGCAATCAGCCCCAGCATTTT. Looking up the rest from reference TRBV2 and TRBJ1-5 gives the full variable domain: EPEVTQTPSHQVTQMGQEVILRCVPISNHLYFYWYRQILGQKVEFLVSFYNNEISEKSEIFDDQFSVERPDGSNFTLKIRSTKLEDSAMYFCASSPGGGNQPQHFGDGTRLSIL.

The chain employs TRBV11-2 and TRBJ2-1; D not certain. V was pared by 1 base and J by 4 bases, with 14 bases between. The CDR3 contains 16 residues. Germline CDR1 is SGHAT and CDR2 is FQNNGV. The chain's CDR3 is CASSLGTAPQYNEQFF. In DNA, the CDR3 is TGTGCCAGCAGCTTAGGTACAGCCCCCCAATACAATGAGCAGTTCTTC.

A single count supports this clone. The chain has TRBV7-9 and TRBJ1-1; D not resolved. Germline V gives CDR1 SEHNR, CDR2 FQNEAQ (reference sequence). V was cut by 4 bases and J by 4 bases, with 7 bases left in between. CDR3 length: 12 residues. As DNA, the CDR3 is TGTGCCAGCAGCTCAGGAGGCACTGAAGCTTTCTTT. This codes for CASSSGGTEAFF.

The chain joins TRBV19 to TRBJ2-7; tentatively, D is TRBD2 (6 bases). Germline loops: CDR1 LNHDA, CDR2 SQIVND (reference sequence). The V and J ends lost 4 bases and 0 bases respectively, with 10 bases between them. This CDR3 is built from 14 residues. The CDR3 sequence: CASSTAGTSYEQYF. The CDR3 nucleotides read TGTGCCAGTAGTACCGCGGGGACCTCCTACGAGCAGTACTTC.

The CDR3 protein is CASSQGASNTGELFF. In DNA form, the CDR3 reads TGTGCCAGCTCACAAGGGGCCTCGAACACCGGGGAGCTGTTTTTT. The chain links TRBV18 to TRBJ2-2; D perhaps matches TRBD1 (5 bases). The CDR3 consists of 15 residues. V lost 4 bases and J 0 bases, leaving 9 bases between the germline ends. Germline V gene sequence: CDR1 KGHSH, CDR2 LQKENI. Looking up the rest from reference TRBV18 and TRBJ2-2 gives the full variable domain: NAGVMQNPRHLVRRRGQEARLRCSPMKGHSHVYWYRQLPEEGLKFMVYLQKENIIDESGMPKERFSAEFPKEGPSILRIQQVVRGDSAAYFCASSQGASNTGELFFGEGSRLTVL.

The table lists this clone with a count of one. The chain couples TRBV6-5 to TRBJ2-1, with 10 nucleotides matching TRBD2. J gave up 5 bases and V 10 bases, and 8 bases lay outside the gene matches. This CDR3 has 14 amino acids. Germline values: CDR1 MNHEY, CDR2 SVGAGI. DNA for the CDR3: TGTGCCACCACGGGGCTAGCGGGGGACAATGAGCAGTTCTTC. Translation gives CATTGLAGDNEQFF.